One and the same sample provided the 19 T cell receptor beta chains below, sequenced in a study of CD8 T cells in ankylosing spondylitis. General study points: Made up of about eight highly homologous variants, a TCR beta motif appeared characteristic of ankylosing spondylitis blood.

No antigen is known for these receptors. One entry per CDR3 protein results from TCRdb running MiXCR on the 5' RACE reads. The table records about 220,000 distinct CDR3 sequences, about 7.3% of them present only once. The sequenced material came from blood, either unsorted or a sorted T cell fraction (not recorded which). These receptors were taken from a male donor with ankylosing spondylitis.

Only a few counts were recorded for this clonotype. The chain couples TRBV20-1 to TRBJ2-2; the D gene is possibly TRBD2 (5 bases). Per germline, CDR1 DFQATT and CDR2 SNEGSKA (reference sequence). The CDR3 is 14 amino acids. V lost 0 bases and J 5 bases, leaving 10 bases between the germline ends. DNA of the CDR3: TGCAGTGCTAGAGATACGGGGTGGACCGGGGAGCTGTTTTTT. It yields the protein CSARDTGWTGELFF.

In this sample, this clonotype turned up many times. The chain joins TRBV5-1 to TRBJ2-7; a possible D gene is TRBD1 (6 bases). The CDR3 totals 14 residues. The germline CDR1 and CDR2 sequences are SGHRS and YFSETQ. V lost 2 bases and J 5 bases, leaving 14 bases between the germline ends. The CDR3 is CASSLNRAPHEQYF. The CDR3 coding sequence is TGCGCCAGCAGCTTAAACAGGGCCCCCCACGAGCAGTACTTC.

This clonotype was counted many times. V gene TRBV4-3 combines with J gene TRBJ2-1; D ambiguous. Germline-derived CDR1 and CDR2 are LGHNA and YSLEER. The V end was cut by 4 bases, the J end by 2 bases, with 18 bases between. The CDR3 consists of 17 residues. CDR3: CASSPKYRSRTYNEQFF. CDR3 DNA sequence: TGCGCCAGCAGCCCGAAGTATCGGTCGCGGACCTACAATGAGCAGTTCTTC.

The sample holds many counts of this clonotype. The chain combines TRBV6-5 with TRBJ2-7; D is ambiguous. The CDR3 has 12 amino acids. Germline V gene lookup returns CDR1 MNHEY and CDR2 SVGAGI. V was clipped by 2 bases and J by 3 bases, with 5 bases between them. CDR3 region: CASSYRGYEQYF. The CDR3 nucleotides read TGTGCCAGCAGTTACCGAGGCTACGAGCAGTACTTC.

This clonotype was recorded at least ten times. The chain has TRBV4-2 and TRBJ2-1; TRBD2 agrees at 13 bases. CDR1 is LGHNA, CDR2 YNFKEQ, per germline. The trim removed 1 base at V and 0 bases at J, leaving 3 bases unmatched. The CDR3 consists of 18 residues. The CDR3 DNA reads TGTGCCAGCAGCCAAGGACTAGCGGGGGGTAGCTCCTACAATGAGCAGTTCTTC. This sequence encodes CASSQGLAGGSSYNEQFF.

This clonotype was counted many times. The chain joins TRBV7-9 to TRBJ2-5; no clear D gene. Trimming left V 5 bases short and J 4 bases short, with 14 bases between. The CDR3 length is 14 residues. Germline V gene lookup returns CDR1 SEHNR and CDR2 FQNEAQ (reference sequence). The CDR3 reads CASSHRRDRETQYF. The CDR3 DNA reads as TGTGCCAGCAGCCATAGAAGGGATCGAGAGACCCAGTACTTC. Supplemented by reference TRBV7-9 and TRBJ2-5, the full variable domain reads DTGVSQNPRHKITKRGQNVTFRCDPISEHNRLYWYRQTLGQGPEFLTYFQNEAQLEKSRLLSDRFSAERPKGSFSTLEIQRTEQGDSAMYLCASSHRRDRETQYFGPGTRLLVL.

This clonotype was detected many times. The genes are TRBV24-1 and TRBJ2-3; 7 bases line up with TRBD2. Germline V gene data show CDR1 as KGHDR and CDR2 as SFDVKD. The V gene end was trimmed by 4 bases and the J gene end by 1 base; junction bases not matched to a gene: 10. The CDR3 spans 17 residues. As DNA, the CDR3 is TGTGCCACCAGTGAGTCCCCCCTAGCGGCCGGCACAGATACGCAGTATTTT. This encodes CATSESPLAAGTDTQYF.

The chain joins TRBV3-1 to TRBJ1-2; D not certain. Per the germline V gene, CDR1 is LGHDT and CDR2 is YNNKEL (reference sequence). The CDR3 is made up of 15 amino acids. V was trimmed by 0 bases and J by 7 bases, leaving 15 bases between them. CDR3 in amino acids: CASSQDEGYIGGYTF. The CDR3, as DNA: TGTGCCAGCAGCCAAGATGAAGGGTATATCGGTGGCTACACCTTC.

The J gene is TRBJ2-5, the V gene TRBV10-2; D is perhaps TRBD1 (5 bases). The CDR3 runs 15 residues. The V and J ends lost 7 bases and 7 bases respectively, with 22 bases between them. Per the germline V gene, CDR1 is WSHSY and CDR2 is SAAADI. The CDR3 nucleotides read TGCGCCAGCACGGCGGCAGGGATGGTGGGTGGGACCCAGTACTTC. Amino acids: CASTAAGMVGGTQYF.

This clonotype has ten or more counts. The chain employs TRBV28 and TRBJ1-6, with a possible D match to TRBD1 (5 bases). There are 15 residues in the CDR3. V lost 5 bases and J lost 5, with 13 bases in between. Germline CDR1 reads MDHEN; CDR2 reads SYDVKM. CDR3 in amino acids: CASSQGPGDNSPLHF. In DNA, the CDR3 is TGTGCCAGCAGTCAGGGACCAGGAGATAATTCACCCCTCCACTTT.

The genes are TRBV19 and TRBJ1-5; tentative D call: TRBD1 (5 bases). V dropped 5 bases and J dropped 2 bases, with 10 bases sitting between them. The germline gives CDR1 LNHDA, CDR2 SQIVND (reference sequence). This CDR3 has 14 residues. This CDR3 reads CASSSGRGNQPQHF. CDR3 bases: TGTGCCAGTAGTTCAGGGCGAGGCAATCAGCCCCAGCATTTT.

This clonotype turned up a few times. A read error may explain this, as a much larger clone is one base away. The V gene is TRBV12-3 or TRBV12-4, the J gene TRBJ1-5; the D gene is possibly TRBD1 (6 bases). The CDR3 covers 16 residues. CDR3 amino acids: CVSSLGHRDSNQPQHF. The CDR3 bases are TGTGTCAGCAGTTTAGGGCACAGGGATAGCAATCAGCCCCAGCATTTT.

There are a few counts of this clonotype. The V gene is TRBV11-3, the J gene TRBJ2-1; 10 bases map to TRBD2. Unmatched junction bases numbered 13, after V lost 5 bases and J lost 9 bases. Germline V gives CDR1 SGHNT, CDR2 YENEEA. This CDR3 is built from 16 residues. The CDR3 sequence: CASSPFQRGGRSEQFF. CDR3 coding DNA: TGTGCCAGCAGCCCCTTCCAGCGGGGGGGCCGTAGTGAGCAGTTCTTC. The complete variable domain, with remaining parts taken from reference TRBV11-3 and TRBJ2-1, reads EAGVVQSPRYKIIEKKQPVAFWCNPISGHNTLYWYLQNLGQGPELLIRYENEEAVDDSQLPKDRFSAERLKGVDSTLKIQPAELGDSAVYLCASSPFQRGGRSEQFFGPGTRLTVL.

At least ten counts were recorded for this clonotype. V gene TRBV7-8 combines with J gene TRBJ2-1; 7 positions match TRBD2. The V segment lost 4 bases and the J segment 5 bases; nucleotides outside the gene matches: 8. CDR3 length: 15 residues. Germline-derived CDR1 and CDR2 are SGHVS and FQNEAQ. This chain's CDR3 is CASSSRELGDNEQFF. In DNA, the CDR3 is TGTGCCAGCAGCTCGCGGGAGCTTGGAGACAATGAGCAGTTCTTC.

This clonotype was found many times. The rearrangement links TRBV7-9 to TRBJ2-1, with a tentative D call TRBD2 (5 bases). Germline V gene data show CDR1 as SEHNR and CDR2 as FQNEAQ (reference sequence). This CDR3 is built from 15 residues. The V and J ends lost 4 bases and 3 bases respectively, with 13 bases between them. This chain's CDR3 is CASSSRTESYNEQFF. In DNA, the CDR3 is TGTGCCAGCAGCTCTCGGACTGAAAGCTACAATGAGCAGTTCTTC.

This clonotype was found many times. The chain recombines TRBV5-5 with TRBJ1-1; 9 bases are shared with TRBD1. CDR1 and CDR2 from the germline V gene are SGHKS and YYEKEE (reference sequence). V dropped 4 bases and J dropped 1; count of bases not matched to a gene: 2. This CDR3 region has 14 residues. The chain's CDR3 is CASSQDRGNTEAFF. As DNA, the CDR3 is TGTGCCAGCAGCCAGGACAGGGGGAACACTGAAGCTTTCTTT.

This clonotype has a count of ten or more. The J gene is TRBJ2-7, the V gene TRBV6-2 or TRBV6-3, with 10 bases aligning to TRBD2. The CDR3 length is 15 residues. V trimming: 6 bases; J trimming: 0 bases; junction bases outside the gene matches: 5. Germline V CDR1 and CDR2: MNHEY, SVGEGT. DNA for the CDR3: TGTGCCAGCAGGGACCTAGCGGGGGCCTCCTACGAGCAGTACTTC. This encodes CASRDLAGASYEQYF.

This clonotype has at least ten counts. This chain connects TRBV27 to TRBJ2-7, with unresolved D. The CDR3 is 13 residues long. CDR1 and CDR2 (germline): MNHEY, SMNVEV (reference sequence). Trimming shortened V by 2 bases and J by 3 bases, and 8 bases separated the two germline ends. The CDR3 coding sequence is TGTGCCAGCAGTTTAGGCAGGTTCTACGAGCAGTACTTC. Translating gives CASSLGRFYEQYF.

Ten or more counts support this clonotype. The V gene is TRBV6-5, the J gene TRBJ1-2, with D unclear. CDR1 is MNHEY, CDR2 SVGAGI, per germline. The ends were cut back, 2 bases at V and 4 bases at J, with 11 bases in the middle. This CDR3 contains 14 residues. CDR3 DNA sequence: TGTGCCAGCAGTTACCGTCCCGGGATCTATGGCTACACCTTC. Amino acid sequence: CASSYRPGIYGYTF.